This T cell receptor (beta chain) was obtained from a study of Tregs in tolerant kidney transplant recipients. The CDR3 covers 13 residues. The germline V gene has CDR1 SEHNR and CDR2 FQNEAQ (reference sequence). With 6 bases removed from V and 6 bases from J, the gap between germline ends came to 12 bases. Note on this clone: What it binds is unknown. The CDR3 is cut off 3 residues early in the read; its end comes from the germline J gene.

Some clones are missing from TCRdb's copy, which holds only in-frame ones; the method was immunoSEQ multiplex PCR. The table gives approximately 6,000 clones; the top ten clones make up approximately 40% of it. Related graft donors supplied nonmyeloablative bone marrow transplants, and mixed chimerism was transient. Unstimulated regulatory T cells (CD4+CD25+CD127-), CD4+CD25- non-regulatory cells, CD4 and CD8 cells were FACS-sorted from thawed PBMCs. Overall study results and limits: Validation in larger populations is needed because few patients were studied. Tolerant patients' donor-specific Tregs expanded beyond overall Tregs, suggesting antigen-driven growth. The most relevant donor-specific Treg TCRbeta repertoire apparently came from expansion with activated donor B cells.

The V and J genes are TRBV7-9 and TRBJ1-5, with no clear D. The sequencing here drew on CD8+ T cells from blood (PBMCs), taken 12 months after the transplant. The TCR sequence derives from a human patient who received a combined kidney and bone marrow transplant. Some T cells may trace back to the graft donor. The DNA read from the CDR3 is TGTGCCAGCAGTAGAACCCAGGCTCAGCCC. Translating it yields CASSRTQAQP. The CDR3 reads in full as CASSRTQAQPQHF.